Below, 22 T cell receptor beta chains from the same sample are listed, as sequenced in a study of blood T cell repertoires in COVID-19. TCRdb keeps only in-frame clones here, not all; method: immunoSEQ multiplex PCR. Counted here are about 120,000 clones, 75% to 90% occurring once; the ten biggest clones make up 25% to 35%. The sequenced sample was peripheral blood. The source of these receptors is a man between 65 and 85 years old with active or convalescent COVID-19.

V and J are TRBV28 and TRBJ2-5, with 10 bases aligning to TRBD2. V shed 4 bases and J 4 bases; nucleotides not matched to a gene: 9. The V gene's germline CDR1 is MDHEN and CDR2 SYDVKM. The CDR3 totals 16 residues. As DNA, the CDR3 is TGTGCCAGCAGTTCTTCATCTAGCGGGAGTACAGAGACCCAGTACTTC. Translating gives CASSSSSSGSTETQYF.

The J gene is TRBJ1-6, the V gene TRBV6-6, with 10 bases lining up with TRBD1. Trimming took 6 bases from V and 7 from J; bases not matched to a gene: 6. CDR1 and CDR2 (germline): MNHNY, SVGAGI (reference sequence). The CDR3 sequence is 15 residues long. The CDR3 bases are TGTGCCAGCAGCATCAGGACAGGGGGAAATTCACCCCTCCACTTT. Amino acid sequence: CASSIRTGGNSPLHF.

This chain links TRBV5-6 with TRBJ1-3; 9 nucleotides line up with TRBD1. V trimming: 0 bases; J trimming: 2 bases; junction bases outside the gene matches: 0. Germline V gene data show CDR1 as SGHDT and CDR2 as YYEEEE. The CDR3 covers 15 residues. The chain's CDR3 is CASSLDRGPGNTIYF. In nucleotides, the CDR3 is TGTGCCAGCAGCTTGGACAGGGGGCCTGGAAACACCATATATTTT.

The J gene is TRBJ2-5, the V gene TRBV27; 10 bases line up with TRBD2. The CDR3 is 14 residues long. CDR1 is MNHEY, CDR2 SMNVEV, per germline (reference sequence). Germline trimming cut 2 bases from V and 9 bases from J; bases unmatched to any gene: 6. The CDR3 sequence is CASSLEAGGPAQYF. The CDR3 DNA follows: TGTGCCAGCAGTTTAGAAGCGGGAGGGCCTGCCCAGTACTTC.

The chain couples TRBV6-5 to TRBJ2-7; tentatively, D is TRBD2 (6 bases). V lost 11 bases to trimming and J lost 0 bases, with 11 bases between them. Germline V gene data show CDR1 as MNHEY and CDR2 as SVGAGI. The CDR3 length is 12 residues. This CDR3 is CAATGASYEQYF. In DNA, the CDR3 is TGTGCCGCCACGGGAGCCTCCTACGAGCAGTACTTC.

This rearrangement joins TRBV28 to TRBJ1-2, with D perhaps matching TRBD1 (6 bases). Germline V gives CDR1 MDHEN, CDR2 SYDVKM. The CDR3 covers 14 residues. V lost 6 bases to trimming and J lost 1 base, with 12 bases between them. The CDR3 is CASSGGGHNYGYTF. In DNA, the CDR3 is TGTGCCAGCAGCGGGGGGGGGCATAACTATGGCTACACCTTC.

The J gene is TRBJ1-3, the V gene TRBV29-1; 7 bases match TRBD1. V lost 5 bases, J lost 3 bases, and 4 bases stayed unmatched. This CDR3 spans 13 amino acids. The germline CDR1 and CDR2 sequences are SQVTM and ANQGSEA. Written as DNA, the CDR3 is TGCAGCGTTAGGGGGCTAGGTGGAAACACCATATATTTT. Protein sequence: CSVRGLGGNTIYF.

This sequence joins TRBV21-1 and TRBJ2-2; no check of the table's D call, TRBD1, against the DNA was made. TRBV21-1 is tagged as a pseudogene. The CDR3 length is 16 residues. CDR3 DNA: TGTGCCAGCAGCAAAAAGCCCGACAGGGGCACCGGGGAGCTGTTTTTT. It encodes CASSKKPDRGTGELFF.

The rearrangement joins TRBV19 to TRBJ2-3; D ambiguous. The germline V gene has CDR1 LNHDA and CDR2 SQIVND (reference sequence). V was trimmed by 2 bases and J by 0 bases, leaving 9 bases between them. CDR3 length: 15 residues. CDR3 sequence reads: CASSIRFGSTDTQYF. CDR3 in DNA: TGTGCCAGTAGTATACGGTTCGGGAGCACAGATACGCAGTATTTT.

CDR3 coding DNA: TGTGCCAGCAGTCCCCCCCGACAGGGCAGGCCTAATGAAAAACTGTTTTTT. Residues: CASSPPRQGRPNEKLFF. The rearrangement uses TRBV6-6 and TRBJ1-4; 7 nucleotides align to TRBD1. V lost 5 bases, J lost 3 bases, and 12 bases stayed unmatched. Germline CDR1 is MNHNY and CDR2 is SVGAGI (reference sequence). The CDR3 has 17 residues.

The J gene is TRBJ2-2, the V gene TRBV5-1, with TRBD1 matching 7 bases. The V segment lost 2 bases and the J segment 7 bases; nucleotides outside the gene matches: 5. CDR3 length equals 14 residues. Germline loops: CDR1 SGHRS, CDR2 YFSETQ. The CDR3, as DNA: TGCGCCAGCAGCTTCGACAGGGAAGGCGGGGAGCTGTTTTTT. This sequence encodes CASSFDREGGELFF.

The rearrangement links TRBV5-5 to TRBJ2-7; D call uncertain. Looked up from germline, CDR1 is SGHKS and CDR2 is YYEKEE (reference sequence). V was pared by 0 bases and J by 1 base, with 11 bases between. The CDR3 is made up of 15 amino acids. The CDR3 DNA reads TGTGCCAGCAGCTTGGGGGCAGGAAGGTCCTACGAGCAGTACTTC. Translated: CASSLGAGRSYEQYF. The whole variable domain, filled in from reference TRBV5-5 and TRBJ2-7, reads DAGVTQSPTHLIKTRGQQVTLRCSPISGHKSVSWYQQVLGQGPQFIFQYYEKEERGRGNFPDRFSARQFPNYSSELNVNALLLGDSALYLCASSLGAGRSYEQYFGPGTRLTVT.

The J gene is TRBJ1-5, the V gene TRBV30; 9 bases align to TRBD1. The trim removed 2 bases at V and 6 bases at J, leaving 5 bases unmatched. The CDR3 has 14 amino acids. Germline CDR1 is GTSNPN and CDR2 is SVGIG (reference sequence). CDR3 residues: CAWSTGGAVQPQHF. The DNA for the CDR3 is TGTGCCTGGAGTACAGGGGGCGCGGTTCAGCCCCAGCATTTT. Drawing the rest from reference TRBV30 and TRBJ1-5, the complete variable domain is SQTIHQWPATLVQPVGSPLSLECTVEGTSNPNLYWYRQAAGRGLQLLFYSVGIGQISSEVPQNLSASRPQDRQFILSSKKLLLSDSGFYLCAWSTGGAVQPQHFGDGTRLSIL.

The genes are TRBV5-4 and TRBJ2-7, with 16 bases lining up with TRBD2. Germline V gene sequence: CDR1 SGHNT, CDR2 YYREEE (reference sequence). With 2 bases clipped from V and 5 bases from J, the junction kept 7 bases outside the gene matches. The CDR3 is made up of 17 amino acids. CDR3 amino acids: CASSFGTSGRAENEQYF. In DNA, the CDR3 is TGTGCCAGCAGCTTCGGGACTAGCGGGAGGGCTGAGAACGAGCAGTACTTC.

This chain joins TRBV7-8 and TRBJ1-5, with TRBD1 identical over 8 bases. Germline CDR1 reads SGHVS; CDR2 reads FQNEAQ. V gave up 5 bases and J gave up 0 bases; unmatched junction bases: 6. The CDR3 sequence is 16 residues long. CDR3 residues: CASSALTGGSNQPQHF. CDR3 in DNA: TGTGCCAGCAGCGCCCTCACAGGGGGTAGCAATCAGCCCCAGCATTTT.

This clone is a singleton in its sample. The V and J genes are TRBV5-1 and TRBJ1-2; D uncertain. Trimming cost V 4 bases and J 8 bases, with 15 bases left between them. Germline V CDR1 and CDR2: SGHRS, YFSETQ. The CDR3 has 13 residues. The CDR3 loop is CASSVPNPGGYTF. As DNA, the CDR3 is TGCGCCAGCAGCGTACCTAATCCCGGGGGCTACACCTTC.

This chain uses TRBV6-5 with TRBJ1-3, with D possibly being TRBD1 (6 bases). In germline, CDR1 is MNHEY, CDR2 SVGAGI. The germline V and J ends were trimmed by 8 bases and 0 bases, with 14 bases remaining between them. The CDR3 length is 15 residues. The CDR3 here is CASLGQYNSGNTIYF. The CDR3 coding sequence is TGTGCCAGCCTTGGACAGTACAACTCTGGAAACACCATATATTTT.

J is TRBJ1-2 and V is TRBV28; 9 nucleotides line up with TRBD1. This CDR3 comprises 15 residues. Trimming at V came to 5 bases and at J to 2 bases, leaving 6 bases not matched to a gene. The germline gives CDR1 MDHEN, CDR2 SYDVKM. The CDR3 sequence: CASSPTGGRNYGYTF. The DNA for the CDR3 is TGTGCCAGCAGTCCTACAGGGGGCCGGAACTATGGCTACACCTTC.

The V gene is TRBV6-6, the J gene TRBJ1-1; 7 nucleotides line up with TRBD1. Germline loops: CDR1 MNHNY, CDR2 SVGAGI (reference sequence). Trimming took 5 bases from V and 12 from J; bases not matched to a gene: 6. The CDR3 is 11 amino acids. The CDR3 region is CASSADRDTFF. CDR3 nucleotide sequence: TGTGCCAGCAGTGCAGACAGGGACACTTTCTTT.

This clone was counted only a few times. The chain links TRBV5-4 to TRBJ2-5; the match to TRBD1 covers 7 bases. The germline V gene has CDR1 SGHNT and CDR2 YYREEE (reference sequence). The V segment lost 1 base and the J segment 3 bases; nucleotides outside the gene matches: 0. The CDR3 sequence is 13 residues long. The CDR3 loop is CASSLTGEETQYF. The CDR3 DNA sequence: TGTGCCAGCAGCTTGACAGGGGAAGAGACCCAGTACTTC.

A few counts support this clone. The chain uses TRBV19 and TRBJ1-2; D perhaps matches TRBD1 (5 bases). V was shortened by 2 bases and J by 1 base, with 11 bases between the two germline ends. CDR3 length: 15 amino acids. Per the germline V gene, CDR1 is LNHDA and CDR2 is SQIVND (reference sequence). The chain's CDR3 is CASSISRGDNYGYTF. DNA for the CDR3: TGTGCCAGTAGTATAAGTCGGGGGGATAACTATGGCTACACCTTC. The whole variable domain, remainder taken from reference TRBV19 and TRBJ1-2, is DGGITQSPKYLFRKEGQNVTLSCEQNLNHDAMYWYRQDPGQGLRLIYYSQIVNDFQKGDIAEGYSVSREKKESFPLTVTSAQKNPTAFYLCASSISRGDNYGYTFGSGTRLTVV.

By proportion, this clone is medium-sized (0.01 to 0.1%). This sequence joins TRBV7-9 and TRBJ1-2; 7 bases line up with TRBD1. Germline CDR1 is SEHNR and CDR2 is FQNEAQ (reference sequence). The length of the CDR3 is 13 residues. V dropped 1 base and J dropped 4; count of bases not matched to a gene: 0. The chain's CDR3 is CASSLGDSYGYTF. CDR3 in DNA: TGTGCCAGCAGCTTAGGGGACAGCTATGGCTACACCTTC.